This T cell receptor (beta chain) stems from a study of cytomegalovirus exposure and HLA in healthy donors. General study findings and limits: Using the classifier, cytomegalovirus status was reportedly diagnosed with high specificity and sensitivity. The study put roughly 160 TCR beta chains on its list as cytomegalovirus-associated.

This clone showed up just a few times. Antigen specificity is unknown. Germline loops: CDR1 LNHDA, CDR2 SQIVND (reference sequence). The V end lost 6 bases, the J end lost 5 bases, and 16 bases lay between the germline ends. This CDR3 has 14 amino acids. A multiplex PCR was run with 60 Vbeta primers and 13 Jbeta primers. Clones were sequenced by immunoSEQ multiplex PCR, and TCRdb holds only the in-frame ones, with some missing. This table holds about 37,000 clones, 80% to 90% found once. Sequences were obtained from PBMCs. This clonotype was obtained from a middle-aged woman in good health and CMV-seronegative. The rearrangement uses TRBV19 and TRBJ1-1, with D maybe TRBD1 (6 bases). The CDR3, as DNA: TGTGCCAGTAGGGCACCAGGGGAAGGAACTGAAGCTTTCTTT. It codes for CASRAPGEGTEAFF.